The T cell receptor (beta chain) described here comes from a study of cytomegalovirus exposure and HLA in healthy donors. Concerning this clone itself: As yet, its antigen is unknown.

Study-wide results and caveats: An analysis done earlier found most TCR beta V segments productive about 87% or about 30% of the time. An assumption of roughly uniform sequencing depth across donors underlay the presence/absence analyses. Differences between HLA loci emerged in a later analysis of TCR association rates, with DRB1 most and HLA-C fewest.

This CDR3 contains 15 residues. J lost 2 bases, V lost 1 base, and 5 bases had no gene match. From germline, CDR1 is SGHRS and CDR2 YFSETQ. The PCR used 60 Vbeta and 13 Jbeta primers. Clones were read by immunoSEQ multiplex PCR, and TCRdb kept only the in-frame ones, dropping some. There are approximately 89,000 clones in the sample; more than 70% occur only once, and roughly 3.6% lies in the top ten. The sequence was obtained from a man aged 25-45 years in good health and CMV-seronegative. Sequencing used PBMCs. The genes are TRBV5-1 and TRBJ2-7; TRBD1 agrees at 8 bases. The CDR3 loop reads CASSLTPGGPYEQYF. In DNA form, the CDR3 reads TGCGCCAGCAGCTTGACTCCAGGGGGCCCCTACGAGCAGTACTTC. Together with reference TRBV5-1 and TRBJ2-7, the CDR3 gives the full variable domain: KAGVTQTPRYLIKTRGQQVTLSCSPISGHRSVSWYQQTPGQGLQFLFEYFSETQRNKGNFPGRFSGRQFSNSRSEMNVSTLELGDSALYLCASSLTPGGPYEQYFGPGTRLTVT.